This T cell receptor beta chain was recovered during a study of cytomegalovirus exposure and HLA in healthy donors. Study outcomes and limitations: What a later analysis showed was that several of the most significant clusters appeared linked to common viral pathogens. Data from an earlier analysis indicated that most TCR beta V segments were productive either about 90% or about 30% of the time. Despite most TCR sequences being rare, some public TCRs occurred in many donors.

PCR used 60 Vbeta primers and 13 Jbeta primers. Sequencing used immunoSEQ multiplex PCR; TCRdb keeps in-frame clones, though not all of them. This table holds approximately 150,000 clones, about two thirds found once. The CDR3 length is 13 residues. CDR1 is LGHNA and CDR2 is YSLEER in the germline V gene. Trimming left V 3 bases short and J 4 bases short, with 7 bases between. A remark on this clone: Its antigen is not known.

Healthy bone marrow donors supplied every sample. The receptor comes from a woman between 25 and 40 years old in good health and CMV-seronegative. The chain employs TRBV4-3 and TRBJ1-5, with D unclear. The specimen was PBMCs. The CDR3 sequence: CASSHNTNQPQHF. The DNA of the CDR3 is TGCGCCAGCAGCCATAACACAAATCAGCCCCAGCATTTT.